This T cell receptor beta chain was sequenced in a study of regulatory T cells in long-lasting Graves disease. CDR1 and CDR2 from the germline V gene are LGHDT and YNNKEL (reference sequence). The CDR3 has 14 amino acids. The trim removed 7 bases at V and 2 bases at J, leaving 5 bases unmatched. Study-level results: Persistent patients shared more public clonotypes (approximately 2,800) than new patients (roughly 970).

Sample time point: newly diagnosed GD, antithyroid drugs for less than 3 months. PBMC RNA served as the TCR library source. Enrollment of patients was through an endocrinology department in Xi'an, China. To note about this clonotype: Its antigen is undetermined.

Investigators prepared the TCR beta libraries by applying iRepertoire HTBI primers and Arm-PCR of CDR3 regions. MiXCR, applied by TCRdb to the multiplex PCR reads, yields one record per CDR3 protein. The table has 400,000 to 500,000 distinct CDR3 sequences, about a sixth seen once; the top ten hold about 23%. These data were also filed under a second study, of T cells in Graves' hyperthyroidism and ophthalmopathy. That work adds: The patients, who ranged from 18 to 65 in age, presented with newly diagnosed hyperthyroidism lasting under 2 months. From stable hyperthyroidism, ophthalmopathy was separated by a 13 V-J model.

This chain connects TRBV3-1 to TRBJ1-1; 9 positions match TRBD1. This specimen consisted of peripheral blood mononuclear cells (PBMCs), obtained at new diagnosis, from a patient treated with antithyroid drugs. The sequence came from a woman younger than 35 with Graves disease. CDR3 residues: CASKDRGPNTEAFF. CDR3 in DNA: TGTGCCAGCAAGGACAGGGGACCCAACACTGAAGCTTTCTTT.